Detailed here is one T cell receptor beta chain. Selected positively for CCR7 and CD45RO-negative, naive CD8 cells excluded terminally differentiated effector memory CD45RA+ cells. Those who donated, Caucasian adults without exception, all lived in Nashville, Tennessee. After removal of 1 base from V and 3 bases from J, the junction contained 5 bases not matched to a gene. Germline V gene sequence: CDR1 SGHTA, CDR2 FQGNSA. The CDR3 runs 15 residues. The data belong to a study of shared clonotypes between healthy human individuals. A deep-level run was used for the assay. TCRdb's table, derived via immunoSEQ multiplex PCR, lists solely in-frame clones and lacks some. The sample shows fewer than 850,000 clones, 90% to 98% of them seen only once.

This TCR came from a man aged 30 to 39 in good health. Material: naive CD8+ T cells sorted from blood. The chain couples TRBV7-2 to TRBJ1-2; 7 bases line up with TRBD1. CDR3 DNA: TGTGCCAGCAGCTTAGTACCCGGACAGGACTATGGCTACACCTTC. This gives the protein CASSLVPGQDYGYTF. The variable domain in full, completed from reference TRBV7-2 and TRBJ1-2, reads GAGVSQSPSNKVTEKGKDVELRCDPISGHTALYWYRQSLGQGLEFLIYFQGNSAPDKSGLPSDRFSAERTGGSVSTLTIQRTQQEDSAVYLCASSLVPGQDYGYTFGSGTRLTVV.